This T cell receptor beta chain derives from a study of blood T cell repertoires in COVID-19. Overall study context: Samples of COVID-19 (acute and convalescent) were obtained from the United States, Italy and Spain. T cells, B-cell-depleted T cells, or PBMCs supplied cDNA or gDNA.

Study processing details: Estimation of nucleated cell counts relied on the amplification of reference gene primers. Generated by immunoSEQ multiplex PCR, the TCRdb table keeps only in-frame clones and is missing some. V and J calls plus clone size are reproduced from that table; the DNA served to infer D and trimming. The sample contains 50,000 to 75,000 clones, 76% of which appear only once. The ends lost 4 bases at V and 5 bases at J; junction bases unmatched: 5. Germline V lookup: CDR1 LNHDA, CDR2 SQIVND (reference sequence). The CDR3 loop spans 13 amino acids. The chain has TRBV19 and TRBJ2-7, with 7 bases identical to TRBD2. The sequence was obtained from a woman older than 75 with acute or convalescent COVID-19. Sequencing was performed on peripheral blood. In DNA, the CDR3 is TGTGCCAGTAGTACCGGGAGGCACCACGAGCAGTACTTC. Residues: CASSTGRHHEQYF.